This TCR beta chain was sequenced for a study of graft-versus-host responses after intestinal transplantation. Study-level information: Once they had received anti-thymocyte globulin induction, all recipients took tacrolimus and steroids for two to three years.

The repertoire was sequenced with immunoSEQ multiplex PCR; TCRdb's copy has only in-frame clones and lacks some. The sample carries roughly 100,000 clones, approximately 94% recorded once. Study conclusions and caveats: GvH clones surfaced in recipient marrow, some emerging earlier in ileum or blood.

With 1 base removed from V and 5 bases from J, the gap between germline ends came to 15 bases. The CDR3 is 16 amino acids. Germline CDR1 MNHNS, CDR2 SASEGT. Worth noting for this clone: The antigen is not known.

This TCR was sampled from a human donor who received an intestinal transplant. Sequenced material: unstimulated CD8+ T cells sorted from spleen or lymph node cells, taken before intestinal transplant. This chain connects TRBV6-1 to TRBJ2-1, with no clear D. CDR3 coding DNA: TGTGCCAGCAGTGAAGGGAGCATAAGAACGGACAATGAGCAGTTCTTC. Translating gives CASSEGSIRTDNEQFF.